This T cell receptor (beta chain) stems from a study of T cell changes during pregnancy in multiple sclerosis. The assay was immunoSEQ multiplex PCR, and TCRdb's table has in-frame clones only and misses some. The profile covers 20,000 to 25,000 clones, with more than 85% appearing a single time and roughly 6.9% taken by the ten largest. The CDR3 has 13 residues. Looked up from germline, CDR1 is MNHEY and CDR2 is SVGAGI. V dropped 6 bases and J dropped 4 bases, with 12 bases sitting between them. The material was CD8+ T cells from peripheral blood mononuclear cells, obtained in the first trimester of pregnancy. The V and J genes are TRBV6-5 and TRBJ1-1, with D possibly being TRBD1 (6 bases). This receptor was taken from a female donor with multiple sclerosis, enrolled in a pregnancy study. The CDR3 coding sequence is TGTGCCAGCAGGCAGGGGTACGGCACTGAAGCTTTCTTT. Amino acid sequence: CASRQGYGTEAFF.